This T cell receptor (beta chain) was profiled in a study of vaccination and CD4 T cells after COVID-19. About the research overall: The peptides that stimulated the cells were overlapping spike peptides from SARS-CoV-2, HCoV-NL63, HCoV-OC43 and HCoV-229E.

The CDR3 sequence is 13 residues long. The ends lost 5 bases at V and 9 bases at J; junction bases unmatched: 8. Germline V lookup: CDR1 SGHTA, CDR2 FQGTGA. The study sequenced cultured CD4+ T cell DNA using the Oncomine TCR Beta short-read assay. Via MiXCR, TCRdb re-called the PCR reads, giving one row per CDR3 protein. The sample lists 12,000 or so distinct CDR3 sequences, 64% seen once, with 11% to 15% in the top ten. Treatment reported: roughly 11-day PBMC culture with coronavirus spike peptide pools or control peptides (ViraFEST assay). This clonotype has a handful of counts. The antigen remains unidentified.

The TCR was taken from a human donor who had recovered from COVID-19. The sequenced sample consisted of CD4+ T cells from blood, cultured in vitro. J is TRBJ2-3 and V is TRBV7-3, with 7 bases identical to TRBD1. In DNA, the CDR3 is TGTGCCAGCAGCCCTTACAGGGGTGACACGCAGTATTTT. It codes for CASSPYRGDTQYF.